Listed below are T cell receptor beta chains from one sample, sequenced in a study of cytomegalovirus exposure and HLA in healthy donors. Profiled with immunoSEQ multiplex PCR; TCRdb holds only in-frame clones, not every one. The data contain fewer than 120,000 clones, approximately 78% of them seen just once; the ten biggest clones take up roughly 1.2%. The source material was PBMCs. Source of these receptors: a woman younger than 45 in good health and CMV-seronegative. CDR3s include the opening cysteine and the closing phenylalanine or tryptophan. The order of the fields is clone size, J gene, V gene, D gene, CDR3 DNA, CDR3 protein. A D gene is named only where the DNA matches it firmly. Clone size is stated in some rows and not others, as once, few, many or a class when expanded.

. | TRBJ2-5 | TRBV11-2 | TRBD1 | TGTGCCAGCAGCAAGGGGGCGGCAAAAGAGACCCAGTACTTC | CASSKGAAKETQYF
. | TRBJ2-7 | TRBV28 | TRBD2 | TGTGCCAGCAGTTTAATATCCAGCGGGAGTAACGAGCAGTACTTC | CASSLISSGSNEQYF
. | TRBJ1-1 | TRBV7-2 | . | TGTGCCAGCAGCTTATTTCCTTCTGAAGCTTTCTTT | CASSLFPSEAFF
once | TRBJ2-7 | TRBV29-1 | TRBD1 | TGCAGCGTTACGGACAGGGGGCCCTTCTACGAGCAGTACTTC | CSVTDRGPFYEQYF
. | TRBJ1-1 | TRBV2 | . | TGTGCCAGCCCCCCCCCGGGATCCACTGAAGCTTTCTTT | CASPPPGSTEAFF
. | TRBJ2-6 | TRBV5-1 | . | TGCGCCAGCAGCTCGGACAGCAACTCTGGGGCCAACGTCCTGACTTTC | CASSSDSNSGANVLTF
. | TRBJ1-1 | TRBV19 | . | TGTGCCAGTAGGAACAGGGAGAGAGCTTTCTTT | CASRNRERAFF
. | TRBJ2-7 | TRBV7-2 | TRBD2 | TGTGCCAGCAGCCCTAGCGGGAGCTCCTACGAGCAGTACTTC | CASSPSGSSYEQYF
once | TRBJ1-1 | TRBV27 | . | TGTGCCAGCAAGCCCAGGGCAATCACTGAAGCTTTCTTT | CASKPRAITEAFF
once | TRBJ1-1 | TRBV14 | TRBD1 | TGTGCCAGCAGCCACAACCCAGGCGGTTCGACAGGGCTTTTCGGAGACACTGAAGCTTTCTTT | CASSHNPGGSTGLFGDTEAFF
. | TRBJ1-4 | TRBV13 | . | TGTGCCAGCAGCTACCAGGGGACTAATGAAAAACTGTTTTTT | CASSYQGTNEKLFF
. | TRBJ2-2 | TRBV5-1 | . | TGCGCCAGCAGCATACGGCTCGAAGGGGTAACCGGGGAGCTGTTTTTT | CASSIRLEGVTGELFF
. | TRBJ1-1 | TRBV28 | TRBD1 | TGTGCCAGCAGTCCTCAGGGGGAGGTCACTGAAGCTTTCTTT | CASSPQGEVTEAFF
once | TRBJ2-7 | TRBV7-2 | TRBD1 | TGTGCCAGCAGCTTAGACGGGACAGCTCTCTACGAGCAGTACTTC | CASSLDGTALYEQYF
. | TRBJ1-1 | TRBV4-3 | TRBD1 | TGCGCCAGCAGCCCGGATTTACCACAGGGGGCGGGGAACACTGAAGCTTTCTTT | CASSPDLPQGAGNTEAFF
. | TRBJ1-2 | TRBV27 | TRBD1 | TGTGCCAGCGGACAGGGGCCTAACTATGGCTACACCTTC | CASGQGPNYGYTF
. | TRBJ1-2 | TRBV23-1 | . | TGCGCCAGCAGTCAGTCCGCTGCAGGCTTGAGCTACACCTTC | CASSQSAAGLSYTF
. | TRBJ2-3 | TRBV6-1 | TRBD2 | TGTGCCAGCCCCAGGGACTATATCACAGATACGCAGTATTTT | CASPRDYITDTQYF
. | TRBJ1-5 | TRBV28 | TRBD1 | TGTGCCAGCAGTTTTATGTACAGGGGCGATCAGCCCCAGCATTTT | CASSFMYRGDQPQHF
few | TRBJ2-7 | TRBV10-3 | TRBD1 | TGTGCCATCAGGGGGACAGAGGGCACCTACGAGCAGTACTTC | CAIRGTEGTYEQYF
few | TRBJ2-1 | TRBV6-4 | . | TGTGCCAGCAGTTCCGGGACTCACAATGAGCAGTTCTTC | CASSSGTHNEQFF
. | TRBJ1-5 | TRBV29-1 | . | TGCAGCGTTAGGGCGGGGGCGGATCAGCCCCAGCATTTT | CSVRAGADQPQHF
. | TRBJ1-1 | TRBV9 | . | TGTGCCAGCAGCGTAGGAGGAGGGTCTTACACTGAAGCTTTCTTT | CASSVGGGSYTEAFF
once | TRBJ2-2 | TRBV2 | . | TGTGCCAGCAGTCCGGCAGGGGGGATCCCCGGGGAGCTGTTTTTT | CASSPAGGIPGELFF
. | TRBJ2-7 | TRBV28 | . | TGTGCCAGCAGTTTCGAGGGTACCTCCTACGAGCAGTACTTC | CASSFEGTSYEQYF
. | TRBJ1-2 | TRBV29-1 | TRBD1 | TGCAGCGGGGGGGACAGTGCTAACTATGGCTACACCTTC | CSGGDSANYGYTF
. | TRBJ2-7 | TRBV6-1 | . | TGTGCCAGCAGTGGAGACAGAGCCTACGAGCAGTACTTC | CASSGDRAYEQYF
. | TRBJ2-2 | TRBV7-2 | . | TGTGCCAGCAGCTTAGACCCTACGAACACCGGGGAGCTGTTTTTT | CASSLDPTNTGELFF
. | TRBJ2-5 | TRBV5-4 | TRBD2 | TGTGCCAGCAGCTTGTCTGCGGGGGGGTTGGGAGAGACCCAGTACTTC | CASSLSAGGLGETQYF
. | TRBJ1-1 | TRBV7-6 | TRBD1 | TGTGCCAGCAGCCGCGACAGGGTGAACACTGAAGCTTTCTTT | CASSRDRVNTEAFF
. | TRBJ2-3 | TRBV11-3 | . | TGTGCCAGCAGCTCTTACCGGACAGATACGCAGTATTTT | CASSSYRTDTQYF
. | TRBJ1-2 | TRBV7-9 | TRBD1 | TGTGCCAGCAGCTGGACAGGTGTAGATGTTGGCTACACCTTC | CASSWTGVDVGYTF
. | TRBJ2-3 | TRBV29-1 | . | TGCAGCGTTGGGCCCGGGTTGGCAACAGATACGCAGTATTTT | CSVGPGLATDTQYF
. | TRBJ2-5 | TRBV7-9 | . | TGTGCCAGCAGCTTAGTCCTGCAAGAGACCCAGTACTTC | CASSLVLQETQYF
. | TRBJ2-3 | TRBV7-2 | TRBD1 | TGTGCCAGCACCCCTGGGACAGGGGTTTTCACAGATACGCAGTATTTT | CASTPGTGVFTDTQYF
. | TRBJ1-6 | TRBV11-2 | TRBD1 | TGTGCCAGCAGCTTATTGCGGGACAGTTCACCCCTCCACTTT | CASSLLRDSSPLHF
. | TRBJ2-7 | TRBV4-1 | . | TGCGCCAGCAGCCAAGACGCCGCCGGTCCCTACGAGCAGTACTTC | CASSQDAAGPYEQYF
few | TRBJ1-5 | TRBV27 | . | TGTGCCAGCAGTGCAGGGTCAACGAGTAGGCCCCAGCATTTT | CASSAGSTSRPQHF
. | TRBJ2-7 | TRBV27 | TRBD1 | TGTGCCAGCGCGGCGGGACAGGAGTTCTACGAGCAGTACTTC | CASAAGQEFYEQYF
. | TRBJ2-1 | TRBV20-1 | . | TGCAGCGGGACTCCTAACAATGAGCAGTTCTTC | CSGTPNNEQFF
. | TRBJ1-1 | TRBV10-3 | . | TGTGCCATCTCAGAGCGGGAGAGAGAAGCTTTCTTT | CAISEREREAFF
. | TRBJ1-2 | TRBV5-1 | TRBD1 | TGCGCCAGCAGCCCTGGACAGGTATTAACTGTAACGTGGACCTTC | CASSPGQVLTVTWTF
. | TRBJ1-2 | TRBV7-9 | . | TGTGCCAGCAGCTTAAGGGGAAAGGAAGGCAACTATGGCTACACCTTC | CASSLRGKEGNYGYTF
once | TRBJ2-2 | TRBV10-3 | TRBD1 | TGTGCCATCAAAGGGACAGAAAACACCGGGGAGCTGTTTTTT | CAIKGTENTGELFF
few | TRBJ1-2 | TRBV28 | TRBD1 | TGTGCCAGCAGTTCAGAGACAGGGGGCAACTATGGCTACACCTTC | CASSSETGGNYGYTF